The sequence of this T cell receptor (beta chain) was determined in a study of T cell repertoires in cytomegalovirus infection. The ends lost 3 bases at V and 1 base at J; junction bases unmatched: 3. CDR3 length equals 15 residues. This clonotype was seen repeatedly, ten times or more. In TCRdb, the reads were re-called with MiXCR into one record per CDR3 protein. The sample gives over 100,000 distinct CDR3 sequences, more than 15% of which show up once; over 8% is in the top ten. The sequence was obtained from a human donor in good health (CMV status not recorded). Some clones in this sample may be carry-over from other donors' samples. The source material was PBMCs. This chain links TRBV12-3 or TRBV12-4 with TRBJ2-1, with 7 bases identical to TRBD1. The DNA for the CDR3 is TGTGCCAGCAGTTTGGGGACAGAGTCCTACAATGAGCAGTTCTTC. This translates into CASSLGTESYNEQFF.